The 29 T cell receptor beta chains listed next were all sequenced from one sample in a study of T cell clonotyping in hematopoietic cell transplantation. Specified time point: recipient sample about 28 days before transplant, after cytoreduction. Generated by immunoSEQ multiplex PCR, the TCRdb table keeps only in-frame clones and is missing some. The table includes approximately 39,000 clones, 90% to 95% detected once. The specimen comprised peripheral blood mononuclear cells, sampled before stem cell transplant. The receptor source for this set is a middle-aged man with chronic myeloid leukemia. Some clones in this sample may be carry-over from other donors' samples.

The chain employs TRBV19 and TRBJ2-7; no reliable D call. In germline, CDR1 is LNHDA, CDR2 SQIVND (reference sequence). The CDR3 runs 12 residues. V lost 6 bases and J lost 3, with 9 bases in between. The CDR3 coding sequence is TGTGCCAGTAGCGGAAGATTCTACGAGCAGTACTTC. Its protein is CASSGRFYEQYF.

The chain recombines TRBV6-5 with TRBJ2-1, with TRBD1 identical over 9 bases. V trimming: 6 bases; J trimming: 6 bases; junction bases outside the gene matches: 9. CDR3 length: 15 amino acids. Germline V gene data show CDR1 as MNHEY and CDR2 as SVGAGI. The CDR3 nucleotides read TGTGCCAGCAGCCAAGACAGGGGGGAAGGCAATGAGCAGTTCTTC. Its protein is CASSQDRGEGNEQFF.

The chain links TRBV29-1 to TRBJ2-7; no clear D. CDR3 length: 14 amino acids. V was pared by 4 bases and J by 0 bases, with 13 bases between. In germline, CDR1 is SQVTM, CDR2 ANQGSEA. The CDR3 sequence is CSVVSQANSYEQYF. The CDR3 DNA reads as TGCAGCGTTGTAAGCCAGGCTAACTCCTACGAGCAGTACTTC.

The chain has TRBV4-3 and TRBJ2-7; the D gene is possibly TRBD2 (5 bases). Trimming left V 0 bases short and J 1 base short, with 7 bases between. CDR3 length: 14 residues. Germline CDR1 is LGHNA and CDR2 is YSLEER. CDR3 bases: TGCGCCAGCAGCCAAGATACTAGTTCCTACGAGCAGTACTTC. Amino acids: CASSQDTSSYEQYF.

The J gene is TRBJ1-2, the V gene TRBV6-1; D might be TRBD1 (6 bases). Trimming removed 7 bases from V and 1 base from J, with 10 bases in between. This CDR3 region has 13 residues. Germline V gene lookup returns CDR1 MNHNS and CDR2 SASEGT. Here the CDR3 DNA reads TGTGCCAGCATAACAGGGCATAACTATGGCTACACCTTC. It codes for CASITGHNYGYTF.

V usage is TRBV19 and J usage is TRBJ1-1; D is perhaps TRBD1 (6 bases). CDR1 and CDR2 from the germline V gene are LNHDA and SQIVND (reference sequence). The CDR3 extends over 15 amino acids. V was pared by 6 bases and J by 1 base, with 15 bases between. The CDR3 is CASSPGGAANTEAFF. CDR3 nucleotide sequence: TGTGCCAGTAGCCCCGGGGGGGCTGCGAACACTGAAGCTTTCTTT.

The table lists this clone with a few counts. The rearrangement uses TRBV4-1 and TRBJ1-2, with TRBD1 as a possible D gene (6 bases). The CDR3 is 16 amino acids. Germline loops: CDR1 MGHRA, CDR2 YSYEKL. V was trimmed by 1 base and J by 2 bases, leaving 14 bases between them. CDR3 in DNA: TGCGCCAGCAGCCAAGGAAGAGGGGGGAAAAACTATGGCTACACCTTC. Translation: CASSQGRGGKNYGYTF.

The chain couples TRBV29-1 to TRBJ2-3; D is possibly TRBD1 (6 bases). Germline-derived CDR1 and CDR2 are SQVTM and ANQGSEA. The CDR3 extends over 15 amino acids. V lost 4 bases to trimming and J lost 2 bases, with 16 bases between them. The CDR3 DNA is TGCAGCGTTGGGGGAACAGGGATTTACACAGATACGCAGTATTTT. This codes for CSVGGTGIYTDTQYF.

The genes are TRBV2 and TRBJ2-3; D not resolved. This CDR3 spans 11 amino acids. CDR1 and CDR2 (germline): SNHLY, FYNNEI. V lost 5 bases to trimming and J lost 5 bases, with 5 bases between them. CDR3 sequence: CASSRVDTQYF. The CDR3 DNA follows: TGTGCCAGCAGTAGAGTAGATACGCAGTATTTT.

This clone was seen once. V usage is TRBV5-1 and J usage is TRBJ1-3, with D possibly TRBD1 on 5 matching bases. Germline assignment: CDR1 SGHRS and CDR2 YFSETQ. CDR3 size: 17 residues. With 8 bases removed from V and 4 bases from J, the gap between germline ends came to 25 bases. The CDR3 is CASSASPGFLGGNTIYF. The CDR3 nucleotides read TGCGCCAGTAGCGCCTCTCCAGGGTTCTTGGGGGGAAACACCATATATTTT. The variable domain in full, completed from reference TRBV5-1 and TRBJ1-3, reads KAGVTQTPRYLIKTRGQQVTLSCSPISGHRSVSWYQQTPGQGLQFLFEYFSETQRNKGNFPGRFSGRQFSNSRSEMNVSTLELGDSALYLCASSASPGFLGGNTIYFGEGSWLTVV.

The sample holds one count of this clone. The V and J genes are TRBV30 and TRBJ1-2, with D possibly being TRBD1 (6 bases). Trimming stripped 2 bases from V and 3 bases from J, with 10 bases between. The CDR3 is made up of 13 amino acids. Per the germline V gene, CDR1 is GTSNPN and CDR2 is SVGIG (reference sequence). The CDR3 sequence is CAWSQGIDYGYTF. CDR3 nucleotide sequence: TGTGCCTGGAGTCAGGGGATCGACTATGGCTACACCTTC.

J is TRBJ2-7 and V is TRBV5-4; D is tentatively TRBD1 or TRBD2 (6 bases each). Looked up from germline, CDR1 is SGHNT and CDR2 is YYREEE (reference sequence). There are 12 residues in the CDR3. V was shortened by 2 bases and J by 6 bases, with 9 bases between the two germline ends. CDR3 region: CASSLGGGEQYF. In nucleotides, the CDR3 is TGTGCCAGCAGCTTAGGAGGGGGCGAGCAGTACTTC.

Written as DNA, the CDR3 is TGCGCCAGCAGCCTCTGGCCGAGGACGGAGATTGGGGTCACTGAAGCTTTCTTT. Residues: CASSLWPRTEIGVTEAFF. This chain joins TRBV4-3 and TRBJ1-1; the D is unclear. Germline V gene data show CDR1 as LGHNA and CDR2 as YSLEER. This CDR3 has 18 residues. V was shortened by 4 bases and J by 4 bases, with 25 bases between the two germline ends.

The sample holds one count of this clone. This sequence joins TRBV29-1 and TRBJ1-1, with 7 nucleotides matching TRBD1. Losses at the gene ends were 0 bases for V and 8 bases for J; bases not matched to a gene: 6. Per germline, CDR1 SQVTM and CDR2 ANQGSEA. The CDR3 loop spans 13 amino acids. CDR3 residues: CSVEDLKTGEAFF. DNA of the CDR3: TGCAGCGTTGAAGACCTTAAGACAGGGGAAGCTTTCTTT. The whole variable domain, filled in from reference TRBV29-1 and TRBJ1-1, reads SAVISQKPSRDICQRGTSLTIQCQVDSQVTMMFWYRQQPGQSLTLIATANQGSEATYESGFVIDKFPISRPNLTFSTLTVSNMSPEDSSIYLCSVEDLKTGEAFFGQGTRLTVV.

This clone was seen just once. The chain combines TRBV2 with TRBJ1-5; the D is unclear. The CDR3 extends over 11 amino acids. The germline V and J ends were trimmed by 4 bases and 2 bases, with 0 bases remaining between them. The V gene's germline CDR1 is SNHLY and CDR2 FYNNEI. The CDR3 protein is CASSGNQPQHF. The CDR3 nucleotides are TGTGCCAGCAGTGGCAATCAGCCCCAGCATTTT. Full variable domain (outside the CDR3, taken from reference TRBV2 and TRBJ1-5): EPEVTQTPSHQVTQMGQEVILRCVPISNHLYFYWYRQILGQKVEFLVSFYNNEISEKSEIFDDQFSVERPDGSNFTLKIRSTKLEDSAMYFCASSGNQPQHFGDGTRLSIL.

The CDR3 spells CAWSVRAGGEKLFF. CDR3 bases: TGTGCCTGGAGTGTACGAGCAGGGGGGGAAAAACTGTTTTTT. The gene calls are TRBV30 and TRBJ1-4; 7 nucleotides agree with TRBD1. The junction had 6 bases not matched to a gene; V was cut back by 0 bases and J by 8 bases. The germline V gene encodes CDR1 GTSNPN and CDR2 SVGIG (reference sequence). The CDR3 totals 14 residues.

The genes are TRBV4-1 and TRBJ1-1; D unresolved. V lost 0 bases and J 2 bases, leaving 7 bases between the germline ends. This CDR3 comprises 14 residues. Germline V gene sequence: CDR1 MGHRA, CDR2 YSYEKL. The CDR3: CASSQDTGNTEAFF. The DNA of the CDR3 is TGCGCCAGCAGCCAAGATACGGGTAACACTGAAGCTTTCTTT.

The chain is built from TRBV5-1 and TRBJ2-7, with D perhaps TRBD2 (6 bases). This CDR3 contains 14 residues. Germline V CDR1 and CDR2: SGHRS, YFSETQ. V lost 2 bases to trimming and J lost 5 bases, with 14 bases between them. CDR3 sequence reads: CASSFTSGVHEQYF. The DNA for the CDR3 is TGCGCCAGCAGCTTTACATCGGGGGTCCACGAGCAGTACTTC.

The chain carries TRBV5-1 and TRBJ1-1; D is possibly TRBD1 (6 bases). Trimming took off 0 bases at V and 4 bases at J, with 13 bases between the two ends. This CDR3 has 15 residues. CDR1 is SGHRS, CDR2 YFSETQ, per germline. The CDR3 loop is CASSLDWGRGTEAFF. The CDR3, as DNA: TGCGCCAGCAGCTTGGATTGGGGCAGGGGCACTGAAGCTTTCTTT.

V and J are TRBV2 and TRBJ1-3, with D hard to call. CDR3 size: 14 residues. From germline, CDR1 is SNHLY and CDR2 FYNNEI. Trimming stripped 1 base from V and 4 bases from J, with 8 bases between. CDR3 sequence: CASSEVPAGNTIYF. In DNA form, the CDR3 reads TGTGCCAGCAGTGAAGTGCCGGCGGGAAACACCATATATTTT.

The J gene is TRBJ1-2, the V gene TRBV6-5, with TRBD1 matching over 9 bases. Trimming removed 7 bases from V and 6 bases from J; junction bases left unmatched: 12. The length of the CDR3 is 15 residues. Looked up from germline, CDR1 is MNHEY and CDR2 is SVGAGI. The CDR3 is CASTKSRTGENGYTF. The CDR3 DNA reads as TGTGCCAGCACTAAGTCAAGGACAGGGGAGAATGGCTACACCTTC.

This chain joins TRBV9 and TRBJ2-3; 14 bases line up with TRBD2. This CDR3 region has 17 residues. V lost 0 bases to trimming and J lost 7 bases; unmatched junction nucleotides: 7. CDR1 and CDR2 from the germline V gene are SGDLS and YYNGEE. Here the CDR3 DNA reads TGTGCCAGCAGCGTAGATGGACTAGCGGGGGGCGCGAATACGCAGTATTTT. Translated: CASSVDGLAGGANTQYF. Complete variable domain (other parts from reference TRBV9 and TRBJ2-3): DSGVTQTPKHLITATGQRVTLRCSPRSGDLSVYWYQQSLDQGLQFLIQYYNGEERAKGNILERFSAQQFPDLHSELNLSSLELGDSALYFCASSVDGLAGGANTQYFGPGTRLTVL.

This clone showed up just once. V is TRBV7-9 and J is TRBJ2-3; TRBD2 agrees at 10 bases. Germline values: CDR1 SEHNR, CDR2 FQNEAQ (reference sequence). J lost 0 bases, V lost 4 bases, and 10 bases had no gene match. The CDR3 consists of 18 residues. CDR3 bases: TGTGCCAGCAGCTCCTCTTTTTTAGCGGGGGGAAGCACAGATACGCAGTATTTT. Amino acid sequence: CASSSSFLAGGSTDTQYF. Filled out from reference TRBV7-9 and TRBJ2-3, the complete variable domain reads DTGVSQNPRHKITKRGQNVTFRCDPISEHNRLYWYRQTLGQGPEFLTYFQNEAQLEKSRLLSDRFSAERPKGSFSTLEIQRTEQGDSAMYLCASSSSFLAGGSTDTQYFGPGTRLTVL.

This rearrangement joins TRBV28 to TRBJ2-5; D is unresolved. The CDR3 consists of 13 residues. CDR1 and CDR2 (germline): MDHEN, SYDVKM. Deletions cut 2 bases from V and 2 bases from J, with 6 bases between. CDR3 protein: CASSLGRQETQYF. The CDR3 nucleotides are TGTGCCAGCAGTTTAGGTAGACAAGAGACCCAGTACTTC.

The chain uses TRBV7-8 and TRBJ1-5, with 9 bases aligning to TRBD1. The V gene's germline CDR1 is SGHVS and CDR2 FQNEAQ. V dropped 3 bases and J dropped 4; count of bases not matched to a gene: 7. This CDR3 has 16 residues. The CDR3 DNA sequence: TGTGCCAGCAGCTTGACCGGGACAGGGACTAATCAGCCCCAGCATTTT. Its protein product is CASSLTGTGTNQPQHF.

The V call is TRBV5-4, the J call TRBJ2-5, with D possibly being TRBD1 (7 bases). This CDR3 contains 16 residues. Germline V gene sequence: CDR1 SGHNT, CDR2 YYREEE (reference sequence). V was pared by 4 bases and J by 2 bases, with 18 bases between. The CDR3 region is CASSPRAGGGQETQYF. The CDR3 DNA reads TGTGCCAGCAGCCCCCGGGCAGGGGGAGGTCAAGAGACCCAGTACTTC.

As to this clone: The same CDR3 also results from other DNA sequences found in this sample. V gene TRBV6-5 combines with J gene TRBJ2-7, with a possible D match to TRBD2 (5 bases). This CDR3 region has 15 residues. Germline CDR1 and CDR2: MNHEY and SVGAGI. Trimming cost V 6 bases and J 3 bases, with 18 bases left between them. The CDR3 DNA follows: TGTGCCAGCAGCCGAGGGTCTCCCCCTCTCTACGAGCAGTACTTC. It is translated as CASSRGSPPLYEQYF.

This chain joins TRBV9 and TRBJ1-1, with a possible D match to TRBD1 (5 bases). Germline loops: CDR1 SGDLS, CDR2 YYNGEE. Trimming removed 0 bases from V and 9 bases from J, with 15 bases in between. The CDR3 runs 14 residues. The CDR3 protein is CASSVAEGREQAFF. DNA for the CDR3: TGTGCCAGCAGCGTAGCGGAGGGGAGGGAACAAGCTTTCTTT.

This rearrangement joins TRBV7-8 to TRBJ2-7; D remains ambiguous. The CDR3 extends over 15 amino acids. The germline gives CDR1 SGHVS, CDR2 FQNEAQ. V shed 4 bases and J shed 5 bases, with 18 bases lying between them. CDR3 nucleotides: TGTGCCAGCAGCTCTAACTATAGGGAACGGGACGAGCAGTACTTC. It encodes CASSSNYRERDEQYF.